Each of the 7 T cell receptor beta chains below was sequenced from the same sample in a study of cytomegalovirus exposure and HLA in healthy donors. Use of 60 Vbeta and 13 Jbeta primers characterized the PCR. Repertoires were generated with immunoSEQ multiplex PCR, while TCRdb's copy carries only in-frame clones and drops some. This table holds about 110,000 clones, 60% to 80% found once. Sequencing used PBMCs. Receptor source: a man younger than 45 in good health and CMV-seronegative.

Of note for this clone: One end of the junction fails to match germline, which may point to a read error. This chain joins TRBV7-7 and TRBJ2-2; 8 bases match TRBD2. The CDR3 loop spans 14 amino acids. Per germline, CDR1 SSHAT and CDR2 FNYEAQ (reference sequence). CDR3 sequence reads: CASSPGGETGELFF. The CDR3 nucleotides read TGTGCTAGCAGCCCGGGGGGGGAGACCGGGGAGCTGTTTTTT.

The chain combines TRBV5-6 with TRBJ1-2; D is perhaps TRBD1 (5 bases). Trimming shortened V by 3 bases and J by 8 bases, and 17 bases separated the two germline ends. Germline CDR1 reads SGHDT; CDR2 reads YYEEEE. The CDR3 has 14 amino acids. The CDR3: CASSWGRAPGGYTF. CDR3 bases: TGTGCCAGCAGCTGGGGGAGGGCGCCGGGGGGCTACACCTTC.

The chain carries TRBV28 and TRBJ1-5; TRBD1 might be the D (5 bases). Deletions cut 1 base from V and 1 base from J, with 14 bases between. The CDR3 is 17 amino acids. The germline gives CDR1 MDHEN, CDR2 SYDVKM. The CDR3 DNA sequence: TGTGCCAGCAGTTTATTCCCCACAGGATCCAGCAATCAGCCCCAGCATTTT. It is translated as CASSLFPTGSSNQPQHF.

The chain employs TRBV5-6 and TRBJ1-2, with a tentative D call TRBD1 (5 bases). Trimming stripped 1 base from V and 0 bases from J, with 10 bases between. The CDR3 loop spans 15 amino acids. Germline CDR1 is SGHDT and CDR2 is YYEEEE. CDR3 residues: CASSLWGGANYGYTF. The CDR3 coding sequence is TGTGCCAGCAGCTTGTGGGGGGGAGCTAACTATGGCTACACCTTC.

This clone came up a few times. The chain joins TRBV5-5 to TRBJ1-2; D not resolved. The CDR3 loop spans 17 amino acids. Germline assignment: CDR1 SGHKS and CDR2 YYEKEE (reference sequence). V gave up 1 base and J gave up 0 bases, with 16 bases separating them. CDR3 DNA sequence: TGTGCCAGCAGCTTGTTGGTGGAAGGACTTCCTAACTATGGCTACACCTTC. It yields the protein CASSLLVEGLPNYGYTF.

V usage is TRBV4-2 and J usage is TRBJ2-1, with D hard to call. The V gene lost 0 bases and the J gene lost 0 bases, with 6 bases spanning the gap. CDR3 length: 15 residues. Germline V gene lookup returns CDR1 LGHNA and CDR2 YNFKEQ. This chain's CDR3 is CASSQDRFSYNEQFF. CDR3 DNA: TGTGCCAGCAGCCAAGATCGGTTCTCCTACAATGAGCAGTTCTTC.

The chain links TRBV4-3 to TRBJ1-2, with D possibly TRBD1 on 5 matching bases. CDR3 size: 15 residues. The germline CDR1 and CDR2 sequences are LGHNA and YSLEER. The V end was cut by 0 bases, the J end by 7 bases, with 15 bases between. CDR3 sequence: CASSQDIIDSPGYTF. Here the CDR3 DNA reads TGCGCCAGCAGCCAAGACATAATAGACAGTCCTGGCTACACCTTC.